This TCR beta chain was profiled in a study of blood T cell repertoires in COVID-19. About the study: The origin of the acute and convalescent COVID-19 samples was the United States, Italy and Spain. Sources were T cells, B-cell-depleted T cells, or PBMCs; the material itself was cDNA or gDNA.

Per the original data handling: Amplification of reference gene primers provided the estimated nucleated cell counts. The table came from immunoSEQ multiplex PCR; TCRdb's copy has only in-frame clones and leaves some out. V, J and clone size derive from that table, while D and trimming were established from the DNA sequence. The profile covers about 300,000 clones, with around 88% appearing a single time and approximately 1.1% taken by the ten largest. The V gene lost 0 bases and the J gene lost 8 bases, with 11 bases spanning the gap. CDR3 length: 13 residues. The germline V gene has CDR1 SGHRS and CDR2 YFSETQ.

Sequenced material: peripheral blood. The sequence derives from a woman aged 50 to 65 with acute or convalescent COVID-19. The chain carries TRBV5-1 and TRBJ1-2; D call uncertain. CDR3 DNA: TGCGCCAGCAGCTTGGCCGGAGGAGGGGGCTACACCTTC. It encodes CASSLAGGGGYTF. Filled out from reference TRBV5-1 and TRBJ1-2, the complete variable domain reads KAGVTQTPRYLIKTRGQQVTLSCSPISGHRSVSWYQQTPGQGLQFLFEYFSETQRNKGNFPGRFSGRQFSNSRSEMNVSTLELGDSALYLCASSLAGGGGYTFGSGTRLTVV.